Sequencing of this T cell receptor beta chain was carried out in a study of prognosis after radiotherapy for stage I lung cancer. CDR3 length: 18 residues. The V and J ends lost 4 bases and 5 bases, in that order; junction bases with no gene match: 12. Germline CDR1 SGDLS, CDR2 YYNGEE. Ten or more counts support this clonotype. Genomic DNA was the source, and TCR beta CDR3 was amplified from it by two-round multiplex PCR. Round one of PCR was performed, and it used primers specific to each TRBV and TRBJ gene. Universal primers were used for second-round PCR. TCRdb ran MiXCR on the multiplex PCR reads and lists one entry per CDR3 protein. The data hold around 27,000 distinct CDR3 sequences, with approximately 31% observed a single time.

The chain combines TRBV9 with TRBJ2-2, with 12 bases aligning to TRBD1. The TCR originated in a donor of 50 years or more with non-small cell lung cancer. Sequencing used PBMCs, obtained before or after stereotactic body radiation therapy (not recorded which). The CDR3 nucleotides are TGTGCCAGCAGCATCCCGGGACAGGGGGCGTCAAGGACCGGGGAGCTGTTTTTT. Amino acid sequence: CASSIPGQGASRTGELFF.